The sequence of this T cell receptor (beta chain) was determined in a study of blood T cell repertoires in COVID-19. With 4 bases clipped from V and 4 bases from J, the junction kept 6 bases outside the gene matches. CDR3 length: 15 residues. Germline values: CDR1 SGHRS, CDR2 YFSETQ. This clone was observed a few times. Libraries were prepared by immunoSEQ multiplex PCR; TCRdb keeps only in-frame clonotypes and omits some of them. This sample has 200,000 to 250,000 clones, with roughly 87% found just once. Allocation to cohorts depended on clinical history reported by the participants. Before being deemed recovered, Cohort 3 donors had two negative PCRs, clearance, or symptom resolution.

The TCR sequence derives from a young man who had recovered from COVID-19. Sequenced material: PBMCs or T cells enriched from blood (not recorded which). V is TRBV5-1 and J is TRBJ2-5, with 11 bases identical to TRBD2. The CDR3 protein is CASSTEGLAGETQYF. DNA for the CDR3: TGCGCCAGCAGCACCGAAGGACTAGCGGGAGAGACCCAGTACTTC.